Listed here are 25 T cell receptor beta chains from one sample, sequenced in a study of cytomegalovirus exposure and HLA in healthy donors. With 60 Vbeta and 13 Jbeta primers, the PCR was carried out. TCRdb keeps only in-frame clones here, not all; method: immunoSEQ multiplex PCR. The data contain around 94,000 clones, roughly 71% of them seen just once; the ten biggest clones take up roughly 5%. Sequencing was performed on PBMCs. Source of these receptors: a woman aged 40 to 50 in good health and CMV-seronegative.

V gene TRBV7-2 combines with J gene TRBJ1-2, with D uncertain. The germline V gene encodes CDR1 SGHTA and CDR2 FQGNSA. V lost 0 bases and J lost 5, with 13 bases in between. The CDR3 has 15 amino acids. DNA of the CDR3: TGTGCCAGCAGCTTAGCTCCTTTGTCCCGTTATGGCTACACCTTC. It specifies CASSLAPLSRYGYTF.

CDR3 nucleotide sequence: TGTGCCAGCACTCCCCGGGGACAGTTAAGATCACCCCTCCACTTT. As protein: CASTPRGQLRSPLHF. The chain uses TRBV27 and TRBJ1-6, with 7 bases fitting TRBD1. Germline CDR1 is MNHEY and CDR2 is SMNVEV (reference sequence). The ends lost 7 bases at V and 10 bases at J; junction bases unmatched: 13. This CDR3 is built from 15 residues.

The gene calls are TRBV23-1 and TRBJ2-7; TRBD1 matches at 8 bases. TRBV23-1 is an ORF; its function is uncertain. V lost 3 bases, J lost 3 bases, and 16 bases stayed unmatched. The CDR3 sequence is 18 residues long. The CDR3: CASSQRDRGLSLNYEQYF. The CDR3 region has the DNA TGCGCCAGCAGTCAGCGAGACAGGGGCTTATCCTTGAACTACGAGCAGTACTTC.

Only one count was recorded for this clone. The chain combines TRBV5-6 with TRBJ1-1; D gene ambiguous. Germline V gene data show CDR1 as SGHDT and CDR2 as YYEEEE. CDR3 length: 13 residues. V lost 4 bases to trimming and J lost 3 bases, with 10 bases between them. CDR3 DNA: TGTGCCAGCAGCACAGAACCTGACACTGAAGCTTTCTTT. It yields the protein CASSTEPDTEAFF.

The chain recombines TRBV4-2 with TRBJ2-7; maybe TRBD2 (5 bases). The CDR3 extends over 16 amino acids. Germline CDR1 LGHNA, CDR2 YNFKEQ. V was cut by 0 bases and J by 7 bases, with 19 bases left in between. CDR3 amino acids: CASSQEGPTRGSEQYF. In nucleotides, the CDR3 is TGTGCCAGCAGCCAAGAAGGACCGACTCGCGGGTCAGAGCAGTACTTC.

The table lists this clone with a few counts. The chain links TRBV5-4 to TRBJ2-5; possible D gene TRBD1, 6 bases. The germline V and J ends were trimmed by 3 bases and 5 bases, with 17 bases remaining between them. Germline V gene sequence: CDR1 SGHNT, CDR2 YYREEE (reference sequence). There are 15 residues in the CDR3. CDR3 sequence reads: CASSSNQGFGETQYF. For the CDR3, the DNA is TGTGCCAGCAGCTCCAATCAGGGGTTCGGCGAGACCCAGTACTTC.

As for this clone: At one end the junction does not follow the germline gene, possibly because of a read error. This chain links TRBV7-9 with TRBJ1-1; maybe TRBD1 (5 bases). CDR1 is SEHNR and CDR2 is FQNEAQ in the germline V gene (reference sequence). The CDR3 length is 15 residues. The CDR3 region is CSSSLGRDLNTEAFF. The CDR3 nucleotides are TGTTCCAGCAGCCTGGGGCGGGATCTGAACACTGAAGCTTTCTTT.

Worth noting for this clone: Since no conserved phenylalanine or tryptophan closes the CDR3, a read error is the likely cause. The chain combines TRBV28 with TRBJ1-2; TRBD1 aligns across 10 bases. Germline trimming cut 7 bases from V and 7 bases from J; bases unmatched to any gene: 6. Germline V lookup: CDR1 MDHEN, CDR2 SYDVKM. CDR3 length: 13 residues. The CDR3 here is CASKRTGGGGYTV. Here the CDR3 DNA reads TGTGCCAGCAAAAGGACAGGGGGTGGTGGCTACACCGTC.

Only a few counts were recorded for this clone. The chain employs TRBV4-1 and TRBJ2-1; 8 bases are shared with TRBD2. Germline CDR1 and CDR2: MGHRA and YSYEKL. The CDR3 is 17 residues long. Trimming took 1 base from V and 5 from J; bases not matched to a gene: 10. CDR3 DNA: TGCGCCAGCAGCCAAGCGTCGGTAGCGGGGTTTAACAATGAGCAGTTCTTC. Translation: CASSQASVAGFNNEQFF.

The CDR3 loop reads CASSRRGGDTDTQYF. CDR3 nucleotide sequence: TGTGCCAGCAGCAGAAGGGGGGGGGACACAGATACGCAGTATTTT. The chain recombines TRBV7-9 with TRBJ2-3, with a tentative D call TRBD2 (7 bases). In germline, CDR1 is SEHNR, CDR2 FQNEAQ (reference sequence). The germline V and J ends were trimmed by 5 bases and 2 bases, with 14 bases remaining between them. CDR3 length equals 15 residues.

This clone was recorded a few times. The chain couples TRBV14 to TRBJ2-7, with D tentatively TRBD1 (6 bases). The CDR3 loop spans 16 amino acids. Trimming removed 0 bases from V and 3 bases from J, with 15 bases in between. The germline V gene has CDR1 SGHDN and CDR2 FVKESK. The CDR3 is CASSQDERDTYYEQYF. In DNA form, the CDR3 reads TGTGCCAGCAGCCAAGATGAGAGGGACACCTACTACGAGCAGTACTTC.

The chain carries TRBV7-8 and TRBJ2-1, with TRBD2 identical over 7 bases. CDR1 is SGHVS and CDR2 is FQNEAQ in the germline V gene. The CDR3 has 18 amino acids. J lost 2 bases, V lost 1 base, and 11 bases had no gene match. CDR3 in DNA: TGTGCCAGCAGCTTAGATGGATCAGCGGGGACCCCCTACAATGAGCAGTTCTTC. Protein product: CASSLDGSAGTPYNEQFF.

The chain joins TRBV7-2 to TRBJ2-4; the match to TRBD2 covers 11 bases. Germline loops: CDR1 SGHTA, CDR2 FQGNSA. Unmatched junction bases numbered 2, after V lost 1 base and J lost 6 bases. The CDR3 extends over 15 amino acids. The CDR3, as DNA: TGTGCCAGCAGCTTAGGCCTAGCGGGGGGAAACATTCAGTACTTC. This codes for CASSLGLAGGNIQYF.

This chain's CDR3 is CASSLGTLAGVQFF. Here the CDR3 DNA reads TGCGCCAGCAGCTTGGGAACACTAGCGGGGGTGCAGTTCTTC. This chain links TRBV5-1 with TRBJ2-1; TRBD2 matches 11 bases. CDR1 and CDR2 from the germline V gene are SGHRS and YFSETQ. This CDR3 is 14 amino acids long. Losses at the gene ends were 0 bases for V and 12 bases for J; bases not matched to a gene: 5.

In this sample, this clone turned up once. This chain uses TRBV10-2 with TRBJ2-5; no clear D. Trimming pared 4 bases from V and 2 bases from J, leaving 8 bases between. The CDR3 covers 13 residues. The germline V gene has CDR1 WSHSY and CDR2 SAAADI. CDR3 protein: CASSGQIQETQYF. In nucleotides, the CDR3 is TGCGCCAGCAGTGGGCAGATACAAGAGACCCAGTACTTC.

This rearrangement joins TRBV7-3 to TRBJ1-1; no clear D. There are 13 residues in the CDR3. Germline values: CDR1 SGHTA, CDR2 FQGTGA. Trimming took off 6 bases at V and 0 bases at J, with 8 bases between the two ends. This CDR3 is CASRREMNTEAFF. The CDR3 region has the DNA TGTGCCAGCAGGCGGGAGATGAACACTGAAGCTTTCTTT.

The rearrangement links TRBV30 to TRBJ2-7; 8 bases are a match to TRBD2. In germline, CDR1 is GTSNPN, CDR2 SVGIG (reference sequence). The J segment lost 3 bases and the V segment lost 3 bases, leaving 4 bases of the junction unmatched. CDR3 length: 13 amino acids. CDR3 amino acids: CAWRSGGGYEQYF. The CDR3 DNA sequence: TGTGCCTGGAGATCGGGGGGGGGCTACGAGCAGTACTTC.

The chain has TRBV29-1 and TRBJ1-1; TRBD1 aligns across 8 bases. CDR3 length equals 14 residues. Looked up from germline, CDR1 is SQVTM and CDR2 is ANQGSEA. Germline trimming cut 1 base from V and 5 bases from J; bases unmatched to any gene: 6. CDR3 sequence (DNA): TGCAGCGTTGAAGGGACAGGGATGGGGACTGAAGCTTTCTTT. Amino acid sequence: CSVEGTGMGTEAFF.

In regard to this clone: The junction differs from germline at one of its ends, possibly a read error. The chain links TRBV7-2 to TRBJ1-1; 7 bases fit TRBD1. Germline lookup yields CDR1 SGHTA and CDR2 FQGNSA. There are 13 residues in the CDR3. The CDR3 sequence is CARSSTRDSEAFF. Written as DNA, the CDR3 is TGTGCCAGAAGCTCGACCCGGGACAGTGAAGCTTTCTTT.

The rearrangement uses TRBV4-1 and TRBJ2-2; weak D call: TRBD2 (5 bases). Trimming removed 8 bases from V and 4 bases from J, with 17 bases in between. CDR1 and CDR2 (germline): MGHRA, YSYEKL. The CDR3 runs to 15 residues. CDR3 amino acids: CASGSYSEGTGELFF. CDR3 sequence (DNA): TGCGCCAGCGGTTCGTATAGCGAGGGCACCGGGGAGCTGTTTTTT.

The chain has TRBV19 and TRBJ1-4, with 7 bases identical to TRBD1. Germline assignment: CDR1 LNHDA and CDR2 SQIVND (reference sequence). V dropped 6 bases and J dropped 4; count of bases not matched to a gene: 8. The CDR3 is made up of 15 amino acids. DNA of the CDR3: TGTGCCAGTAGCCCGGACGGGGACAGTAATGAAAAACTGTTTTTT. It specifies CASSPDGDSNEKLFF.

The rearrangement joins TRBV4-2 to TRBJ2-7; 7 bases match TRBD1. CDR3 size: 17 residues. From germline, CDR1 is LGHNA and CDR2 YNFKEQ. Trimming removed 4 bases from V and 4 bases from J; junction bases left unmatched: 16. The CDR3 sequence: CASSPHFDRTGQYEQYF. The CDR3 DNA reads TGTGCCAGCAGCCCTCACTTCGACCGGACAGGCCAGTACGAGCAGTACTTC.

The chain links TRBV7-9 to TRBJ1-4, with 7 positions matching TRBD1. In germline, CDR1 is SEHNR, CDR2 FQNEAQ (reference sequence). The CDR3 has 14 residues. V lost 4 bases and J lost 8; bases outside the gene matches: 7. CDR3 loop: CASSSGQAIEKLFF. Here the CDR3 DNA reads TGTGCCAGCAGCTCAGGACAGGCAATAGAAAAACTGTTTTTT.

The chain combines TRBV6-1 with TRBJ1-5; D call uncertain. This CDR3 contains 16 residues. Trimming stripped 2 bases from V and 2 bases from J, with 13 bases between. Germline assignment: CDR1 MNHNS and CDR2 SASEGT. In nucleotides, the CDR3 is TGTGCCAGCAGTGAACGGAGGGAAATGGGCAATCAGCCCCAGCATTTT. It translates to CASSERREMGNQPQHF.

The chain couples TRBV20-1 to TRBJ1-2; D gene uncertain. The CDR3 is made up of 11 amino acids. The V and J ends lost 5 bases and 7 bases respectively, with 11 bases between them. The germline CDR1 and CDR2 sequences are DFQATT and SNEGSKA (reference sequence). The CDR3 bases are TGCAGTGCTTACCACTTCGGTGGCTACACCTTC. It yields the protein CSAYHFGGYTF.